The 25 T cell receptor beta chains in this list originate from one sample, sequenced in a study of T cells expressing NK-cell markers. TCRdb reprocessed the 5' RACE reads and keeps a single row for each CDR3 protein, giving no DNA. The sample includes about 540,000 distinct CDR3 sequences. Sequencing used blood T cells: a sorted CD56 or NKG2C T cell subset, CD4+ or CD8+ T cells, or bulk PBMC T cells (not recorded which). The receptors originated from a young man in good health.

This chain connects TRBV5-1 to TRBJ2-5; without DNA, the TCRdb call of TRBD2 cannot be checked. This CDR3 contains 16 residues. Germline CDR1 SGHRS, CDR2 YFSETQ. CDR3 sequence reads: CASSLAGTSGSETQYF. Combining the CDR3 with reference TRBV5-1 and TRBJ2-5 gives the whole variable domain KAGVTQTPRYLIKTRGQQVTLSCSPISGHRSVSWYQQTPGQGLQFLFEYFSETQRNKGNFPGRFSGRQFSNSRSEMNVSTLELGDSALYLCASSLAGTSGSETQYFGPGTRLLVL.

J is TRBJ1-5 and V is TRBV27; the TRBD1 assignment by TCRdb is unverifiable without DNA. Germline lookup yields CDR1 MNHEY and CDR2 SMNVEV (reference sequence). This CDR3 contains 14 residues. The CDR3 sequence: CASSPGISNQPQHF.

The rearrangement joins TRBV12-3 or TRBV12-4 to TRBJ1-2; TCRdb gives TRBD1 as the D gene, but with no DNA this cannot be confirmed. This CDR3 is built from 15 residues. The chain's CDR3 is CASSSSDRGKFGYTF.

V and J are TRBV10-2 and TRBJ2-1; the D call of TRBD2 rests on TCRdb alone, since no DNA is present to check it. In germline, CDR1 is WSHSY, CDR2 SAAADI. The CDR3 spans 12 residues. The CDR3 protein is CASRETGTSFFF.

The chain joins TRBV20-1 to TRBJ2-5; TCRdb indicates TRBD1, and absent DNA this call remains unverified. Per germline, CDR1 DFQATT and CDR2 SNEGSKA (reference sequence). This CDR3 is 13 amino acids long. The CDR3 sequence: CSVNRQGGETQYF.

The chain joins TRBV20-1 to TRBJ1-2. The CDR3 has 14 residues. Per the germline V gene, CDR1 is DFQATT and CDR2 is SNEGSKA (reference sequence). The chain's CDR3 is CSAVILGSNYGYTF.

The genes are TRBV2 and TRBJ2-1. This CDR3 has 13 residues. CDR1 is SNHLY and CDR2 is FYNNEI in the germline V gene. The CDR3 reads CASRKEVDNEQFF.

The V call is TRBV12-3 or TRBV12-4, the J call TRBJ1-2; TCRdb designates TRBD1, a call that cannot be tested without DNA. The CDR3 runs to 15 residues. CDR3 residues: CASSSLTGGAYGYTF.

The genes are TRBV19 and TRBJ1-1. CDR3 length: 12 amino acids. The germline gives CDR1 LNHDA, CDR2 SQIVND (reference sequence). CDR3 protein: CASSIRFGPAFF.

V gene TRBV24-1 combines with J gene TRBJ2-3; lacking DNA, the TRBD1 call made by TCRdb goes unchecked. The CDR3 totals 19 residues. Germline values: CDR1 KGHDR, CDR2 SFDVKD. CDR3 sequence: CATSDLRDRDPTPTDTQYF.

The chain combines TRBV20-1 with TRBJ1-1; TCRdb's assignment of TRBD1 cannot be checked, as there is no DNA. Germline values: CDR1 DFQATT, CDR2 SNEGSKA (reference sequence). The CDR3 length is 12 residues. The chain's CDR3 is CSFRESSTEAFF.

CDR3 sequence reads: CSAADRATRGETQYF. This chain joins TRBV29-1 and TRBJ2-5; TCRdb's D call of TRBD1 is untestable without DNA. The CDR3 covers 15 residues. The germline CDR1 and CDR2 sequences are SQVTM and ANQGSEA.

The chain has TRBV12-3 or TRBV12-4 and TRBJ1-2. This CDR3 region has 14 residues. CDR3 region: CASSLVVQDYGYTF.

This chain's CDR3 is CSAKMDAGPDTQYF. The chain has TRBV20-1 and TRBJ2-3; TCRdb's D call, TRBD1, is unchecked because there is no DNA. CDR3 length: 14 amino acids. Germline V gene sequence: CDR1 DFQATT, CDR2 SNEGSKA (reference sequence).

The chain uses TRBV18 and TRBJ1-4; TCRdb returns TRBD1, unconfirmable since there is no DNA. Looked up from germline, CDR1 is KGHSH and CDR2 is LQKENI. This CDR3 is 11 amino acids long. This CDR3 reads CASSRMGELFF.

The CDR3 spells CSAHRANGYTF. This chain joins TRBV20-1 and TRBJ1-2; TCRdb's assignment of TRBD1 cannot be checked, as there is no DNA. Germline CDR1 is DFQATT and CDR2 is SNEGSKA (reference sequence). This CDR3 has 11 amino acids.

The chain combines TRBV29-1 with TRBJ2-1; lacking DNA, the TRBD1 call made by TCRdb goes unchecked. CDR1 and CDR2 from the germline V gene are SQVTM and ANQGSEA. This CDR3 comprises 12 residues. This CDR3 is CSGGITENEQFF.

This chain connects TRBV29-1 to TRBJ2-2. CDR1 is SQVTM and CDR2 is ANQGSEA in the germline V gene. The CDR3 covers 12 residues. The CDR3 region is CSATMNTGELFF.

V and J are TRBV9 and TRBJ2-1; TCRdb gives TRBD1 as the D gene, but with no DNA this cannot be confirmed. The CDR3 is made up of 19 amino acids. The V gene's germline CDR1 is SGDLS and CDR2 YYNGEE. The chain's CDR3 is CASSVATEGAKSLYNEQFF.

This chain uses TRBV29-1 with TRBJ2-5. The CDR3 extends over 11 amino acids. Germline CDR1 and CDR2: SQVTM and ANQGSEA. This CDR3 reads CSVDLQETQYF.

This chain links TRBV7-9 with TRBJ2-1; TCRdb calls TRBD2, which cannot be checked without DNA. This CDR3 has 15 residues. The V gene's germline CDR1 is SEHNR and CDR2 FQNEAQ (reference sequence). The CDR3 protein is CASSLTSELVNEQFF.

V is TRBV10-3 and J is TRBJ2-7; TCRdb's D call, TRBD1, is unchecked because there is no DNA. Germline CDR1 and CDR2: ENHRY and SYGVKD. The length of the CDR3 is 15 residues. The CDR3 reads CAISARDRETYEQYF.

J is TRBJ2-1 and V is TRBV11-2; TCRdb outputs TRBD1, but without DNA this stays unchecked. Germline V gene data show CDR1 as SGHAT and CDR2 as FQNNGV. The CDR3 is made up of 18 amino acids. CDR3 sequence reads: CASSIRGTGTGAYNEQFF.

The chain recombines TRBV12-3 or TRBV12-4 with TRBJ1-5; the D gene TCRdb calls, TRBD1, cannot be checked with no DNA. This CDR3 comprises 17 residues. The CDR3 reads CASSFGLGQGRGQPQHF.

The rearrangement joins TRBV25-1 to TRBJ2-5; checking the TCRdb D call of TRBD1 is not possible without DNA. Germline V gives CDR1 MGHDK, CDR2 SYGVNS. This CDR3 contains 13 residues. CDR3 protein: CASSKTGQETQYF. The full variable domain, completed using reference TRBV25-1 and TRBJ2-5, is EADIYQTPRYLVIGTGKKITLECSQTMGHDKMYWYQQDPGMELHLIHYSYGVNSTEKGDLSSESTVSRIRTEHFPLTLESARPSHTSQYLCASSKTGQETQYFGPGTRLLVL.